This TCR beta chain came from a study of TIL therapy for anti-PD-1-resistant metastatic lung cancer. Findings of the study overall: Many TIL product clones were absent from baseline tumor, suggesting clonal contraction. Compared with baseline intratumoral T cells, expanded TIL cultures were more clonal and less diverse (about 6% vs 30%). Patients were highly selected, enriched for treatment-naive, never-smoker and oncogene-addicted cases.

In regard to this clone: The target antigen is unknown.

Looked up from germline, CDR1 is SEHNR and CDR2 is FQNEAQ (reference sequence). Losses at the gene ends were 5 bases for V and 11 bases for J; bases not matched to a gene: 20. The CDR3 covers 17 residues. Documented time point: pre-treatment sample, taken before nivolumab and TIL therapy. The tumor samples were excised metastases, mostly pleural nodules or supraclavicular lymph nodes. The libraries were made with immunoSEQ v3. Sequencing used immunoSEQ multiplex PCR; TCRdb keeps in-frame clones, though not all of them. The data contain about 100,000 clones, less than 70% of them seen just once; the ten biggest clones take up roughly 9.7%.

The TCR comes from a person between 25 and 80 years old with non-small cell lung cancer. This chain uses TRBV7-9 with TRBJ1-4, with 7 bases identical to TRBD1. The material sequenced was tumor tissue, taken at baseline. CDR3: CASSQLLPGTEEGKLFF. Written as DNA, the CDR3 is TGTGCCAGCAGCCAGCTTCTCCCCGGGACAGAGGAGGGGAAACTGTTTTTT.